The 30 T cell receptor beta chains below come from one sample, sequenced in a study of T cells in Graves' hyperthyroidism and ophthalmopathy. RNA transcripts gave rise to amplified TCR beta CDR3 regions. The primer set for the first-round RT-PCR of the TCR CDR3 was HTBI. TCRdb independently ran MiXCR on the multiplex PCR reads; one entry per CDR3 protein. This sample has roughly 400,000 distinct CDR3 sequences, with over 12% found just once. The sample comprised blood. The receptors were sampled from a man between 50 and 59 years old with Graves' ophthalmopathy.

To note about this clonotype: One base away lies a much larger clone, so this may be a sequencing read error. The rearrangement joins TRBV15 to TRBJ2-3; 11 positions agree with TRBD1. Germline V gene lookup returns CDR1 LNHNV and CDR2 YYDKDF (reference sequence). The CDR3 length is 17 residues. CDR3 residues: CGTSITGTGGFTDTQYF. The CDR3 DNA reads TGTGGCACCAGCATCACCGGGACAGGGGGTTTCACAGATACGCAGTATTTT.

This clonotype was recorded at least ten times. The gene calls are TRBV11-2 and TRBJ2-5; a weak D match, TRBD2 (7 bases). Between the trimmed V and J ends, which lost 0 bases and 4 bases, there was a span of 12 bases. CDR3 length: 15 residues. Germline assignment: CDR1 SGHAT and CDR2 FQNNGV. The CDR3, as DNA: TGTGCCAGCAGCTTAGAATCGGGGGGCGGAGAGACCCAGTACTTC. Translated, it gives CASSLESGGGETQYF.

This clonotype has a handful of counts. The chain joins TRBV4-1 to TRBJ2-5; 7 bases agree with TRBD2. CDR3 size: 16 residues. The junction had 8 bases not matched to a gene; V was cut back by 0 bases and J by 4 bases. The germline V gene has CDR1 MGHRA and CDR2 YSYEKL. CDR3 in amino acids: CASSQDRAGVSETQYF. The CDR3 nucleotides read TGCGCCAGCAGCCAAGATAGGGCGGGAGTCTCAGAGACCCAGTACTTC.

Many counts were recorded for this clonotype. The CDR3 protein is CASSPRQGMGFNQPQHF. In DNA form, the CDR3 reads TGTGCCAGCAGTCCCAGACAGGGAATGGGATTCAATCAGCCCCAGCATTTT. The J gene is TRBJ1-5, the V gene TRBV28, with 7 bases aligning to TRBD1. The CDR3 has 17 amino acids. V lost 5 bases and J lost 3; bases outside the gene matches: 13. Per germline, CDR1 MDHEN and CDR2 SYDVKM.

V gene TRBV19 combines with J gene TRBJ2-1; D is unresolved. V was trimmed by 0 bases and J by 2 bases, leaving 11 bases between them. This CDR3 comprises 16 residues. Germline V lookup: CDR1 LNHDA, CDR2 SQIVND (reference sequence). For the CDR3, the DNA is TGTGCCAGTAGTATAGATCCAGGCGGCCCCTACAATGAGCAGTTCTTC. It specifies CASSIDPGGPYNEQFF.

This clonotype appeared many times. The genes are TRBV3-1 and TRBJ1-4; D is undetermined. Trimming cost V 7 bases and J 8 bases, with 14 bases left between them. Germline CDR1 and CDR2: LGHDT and YNNKEL (reference sequence). The CDR3 spans 13 residues. The CDR3 protein is CASKGSRLEKLFF. In nucleotides, the CDR3 is TGTGCCAGCAAAGGGTCTAGATTGGAAAAACTGTTTTTT.

The chain couples TRBV4-2 to TRBJ2-1, with 11 bases lining up with TRBD2. The CDR3 totals 15 residues. V lost 5 bases to trimming and J lost 5 bases; unmatched junction nucleotides: 5. CDR1 LGHNA and CDR2 YNFKEQ come from the germline V gene. CDR3 in DNA: TGTGCCAGCAGCGATGGACTAGCGGGCCACAATGAGCAGTTCTTC. Encoded protein: CASSDGLAGHNEQFF.

This clonotype was seen ten or more times. This rearrangement joins TRBV3-1 to TRBJ2-3, with TRBD2 matching over 12 bases. J lost 0 bases, V lost 10 bases, and 8 bases had no gene match. CDR3 length equals 16 residues. The germline V gene encodes CDR1 LGHDT and CDR2 YNNKEL (reference sequence). The CDR3 DNA is TGTGCCACCTCACTAGCGGGAGGCTCTAGCACAGATACGCAGTATTTT. Protein product: CATSLAGGSSTDTQYF.

This clonotype was found a few times. This chain links TRBV29-1 with TRBJ1-2, with 10 bases identical to TRBD1. This CDR3 comprises 14 residues. J was trimmed by 3 bases and V by 5 bases; bases with no gene match: 6. Germline loops: CDR1 SQVTM, CDR2 ANQGSEA. CDR3 DNA sequence: TGCAGCGTTCTCCGGGACAGGGGCGACTATGGCTACACCTTC. It yields the protein CSVLRDRGDYGYTF.

The chain combines TRBV27 with TRBJ2-2, with 9 bases fitting TRBD1. V was clipped by 4 bases and J by 2 bases; unmatched bases: 5. Germline CDR1 and CDR2: MNHEY and SMNVEV (reference sequence). This CDR3 has 16 amino acids. This CDR3 reads CASSSTGGFNTGELFF. The CDR3 DNA reads as TGTGCCAGCAGTTCTACAGGGGGCTTTAACACCGGGGAGCTGTTTTTT.

The rearrangement links TRBV9 to TRBJ2-1; 8 bases fit TRBD2. The length of the CDR3 is 13 residues. The germline CDR1 and CDR2 sequences are SGDLS and YYNGEE. V dropped 5 bases and J dropped 15; count of bases not matched to a gene: 13. This chain's CDR3 is CASRGGERGPLFF. For the CDR3, the DNA is TGTGCCAGCAGGGGGGGAGAGCGGGGGCCCCTGTTCTTC.

Many counts were recorded for this clonotype. The chain combines TRBV3-1 with TRBJ2-4, with D hard to call. V lost 4 bases, J lost 3 bases, and 19 bases lay in between. The CDR3 length is 17 residues. Germline loops: CDR1 LGHDT, CDR2 YNNKEL (reference sequence). CDR3 bases: TGTGCCAGCAGCCCGACGATGGCAGGCCATCTCAAAAACATTCAGTACTTC. It is translated as CASSPTMAGHLKNIQYF.

This clonotype was seen repeatedly, ten times or more. The J gene is TRBJ1-4, the V gene TRBV6-1; D is unresolved. This CDR3 spans 14 amino acids. Trimming left V 2 bases short and J 8 bases short, with 12 bases between. The germline gives CDR1 MNHNS, CDR2 SASEGT. The CDR3 loop is CASSERFLGEKLFF. The CDR3 nucleotides read TGTGCCAGCAGTGAACGGTTCTTGGGGGAAAAACTGTTTTTT.

Comments on this clonotype: A much larger clone lies one base from this, so it may be a read error. V usage is TRBV27 and J usage is TRBJ2-7; D may be TRBD2 (5 bases). Looked up from germline, CDR1 is MNHEY and CDR2 is SMNVEV (reference sequence). The CDR3 is 15 amino acids. CDR3 nucleotide sequence: TGTGTCAGCAGTCGAGGGCGTGTTGTCGGGTACGAGCAGTACTTC. The encoded protein is CVSSRGRVVGYEQYF.

This clonotype was seen many times. The rearrangement links TRBV20-1 to TRBJ2-5; 7 nucleotides line up with TRBD2. Losses at the gene ends were 3 bases for V and 7 bases for J; bases not matched to a gene: 14. This CDR3 spans 15 amino acids. Germline CDR1 and CDR2: DFQATT and SNEGSKA (reference sequence). The CDR3 is CSASRAGEPLGTQYF. CDR3 nucleotides: TGCAGTGCTAGCCGCGCGGGAGAGCCCTTGGGGACCCAGTACTTC.

In its sample, this clonotype was seen many times. The rearrangement uses TRBV6-1 and TRBJ2-1; 15 nucleotides align to TRBD2. Germline CDR1 and CDR2: MNHNS and SASEGT. V shed 2 bases, J shed 0 bases, and the junction held 8 bases outside the gene matches. The CDR3 runs 20 residues. The CDR3 sequence is CASSENWTSGRGISYNEQFF. The CDR3 DNA reads as TGTGCCAGCAGTGAAAACTGGACTAGCGGGAGGGGCATCTCCTACAATGAGCAGTTCTTC.

This clonotype came up a few times. The chain couples TRBV19 to TRBJ2-1; 8 nucleotides agree with TRBD2. Germline CDR1 is LNHDA and CDR2 is SQIVND (reference sequence). The V gene end was trimmed by 3 bases and the J gene end by 5 bases; junction bases not matched to a gene: 9. This CDR3 has 16 amino acids. The CDR3 protein is CASSISAGGPNNEQFF. The CDR3 nucleotides read TGTGCCAGTAGTATCTCGGCGGGAGGACCAAACAATGAGCAGTTCTTC.

This clonotype was seen repeatedly, ten times or more. The V call is TRBV6-1, the J call TRBJ2-5; D is perhaps TRBD2 (6 bases). The CDR3 has 15 amino acids. Per the germline V gene, CDR1 is MNHNS and CDR2 is SASEGT. Trimming stripped 1 base from V and 0 bases from J, with 9 bases between. CDR3 nucleotides: TGTGCCAGCAGTGAAGTGGGAGGCAACCAAGAGACCCAGTACTTC. Translation: CASSEVGGNQETQYF.

The CDR3 here is CASRNFGQSGYEQYF. As DNA, the CDR3 is TGTGCCAGCAGAAACTTCGGACAGAGTGGCTACGAGCAGTACTTC. The chain has TRBV6-1 and TRBJ2-7; TRBD1 might be the D (6 bases). The CDR3 extends over 15 amino acids. The V gene lost 6 bases and the J gene lost 3 bases, with 18 bases spanning the gap. Germline V gene sequence: CDR1 MNHNS, CDR2 SASEGT.

Turning to this clonotype: A read error may produce the germline difference seen at one junction end. This CDR3 reads CAWTLGPNQPQQF. The CDR3 DNA is TGTGCCTGGACCCTTGGCCCGAATCAGCCCCAGCAGTTT. The V and J genes are TRBV30 and TRBJ1-5; D is unresolved. CDR1 is GTSNPN, CDR2 SVGIG, per germline (reference sequence). This CDR3 has 13 amino acids.

In this sample, this clonotype turned up many times. The chain combines TRBV10-3 with TRBJ2-3; 8 bases align to TRBD2. After removal of 6 bases from V and 3 bases from J, the junction contained 11 bases not matched to a gene. The CDR3 length is 16 residues. The germline CDR1 and CDR2 sequences are ENHRY and SYGVKD. As DNA, the CDR3 is TGTGCCATCAGCGCCAAGAGCGGGAGCGGTACAGATACGCAGTATTTT. Translated: CAISAKSGSGTDTQYF.

The table lists this clonotype with a few counts. The chain combines TRBV5-8 with TRBJ2-3; 16 positions match TRBD2. V was pared by 4 bases and J by 4 bases, with 6 bases of the junction left unmatched. The CDR3 extends over 17 amino acids. The germline CDR1 and CDR2 sequences are SGHTS and YDEGEE. CDR3 coding DNA: TGTGCCAGCAGCGAGCCGGGACTAGCGGGAGGGCCAGATACGCAGTATTTT. Translation: CASSEPGLAGGPDTQYF. The full variable domain, rest sourced from reference TRBV5-8 and TRBJ2-3, is EAGVTQSPTHLIKTRGQQATLRCSPISGHTSVYWYQQALGLGLQFLLWYDEGEERNRGNFPPRFSGRQFPNYSSELNVNALELEDSALYLCASSEPGLAGGPDTQYFGPGTRLTVL.

This clonotype has at least ten counts. The rearrangement links TRBV29-1 to TRBJ2-1; TRBD2 agrees at 7 bases. Trimming took 3 bases from V and 3 from J; bases not matched to a gene: 5. The germline V gene encodes CDR1 SQVTM and CDR2 ANQGSEA. The CDR3 totals 14 residues. CDR3 residues: CSVDPQRGYNEQFF. The CDR3 DNA reads TGCAGCGTTGATCCCCAGCGGGGCTACAATGAGCAGTTCTTC.

The V call is TRBV20-1, the J call TRBJ2-7; unclear D gene. V was clipped by 0 bases and J by 2 bases, with 5 bases between them. CDR1 DFQATT and CDR2 SNEGSKA come from the germline V gene (reference sequence). The CDR3 has 12 amino acids. The CDR3 nucleotides read TGCAGTGCTAGAGATCGGCCCTACGAGCAGTACTTC. It is translated as CSARDRPYEQYF.

This clonotype was seen many times. The chain is built from TRBV20-1 and TRBJ2-7; D may be TRBD1 (5 bases). The CDR3 is made up of 13 amino acids. Per the germline V gene, CDR1 is DFQATT and CDR2 is SNEGSKA (reference sequence). Trimming removed 3 bases at V and 5 bases at J, with 14 bases between. CDR3 protein: CSARKQAVDEQYF. CDR3 sequence (DNA): TGCAGTGCTAGGAAACAGGCGGTCGACGAGCAGTACTTC.

There are many counts of this clonotype. This chain connects TRBV30 to TRBJ2-2; TRBD1 agrees at 10 bases. This CDR3 has 17 amino acids. The ends lost 1 base at V and 1 base at J; junction bases unmatched: 6. The germline gives CDR1 GTSNPN, CDR2 SVGIG (reference sequence). The CDR3 protein is CAWSAGQGRMNTGELFF. The DNA for the CDR3 is TGTGCCTGGAGTGCGGGACAGGGGAGGATGAACACCGGGGAGCTGTTTTTT.

The chain links TRBV27 to TRBJ2-7; 9 bases fit TRBD2. V trimming: 5 bases; J trimming: 7 bases; junction bases outside the gene matches: 12. CDR3 length equals 15 residues. Germline lookup yields CDR1 MNHEY and CDR2 SMNVEV (reference sequence). The CDR3 loop is CASSTTSGRPWEQYF. CDR3 nucleotide sequence: TGTGCCAGCAGTACGACTAGCGGACGGCCCTGGGAGCAGTACTTC.

The genes are TRBV30 and TRBJ2-1; possibly TRBD1 for D (6 bases). The CDR3 covers 13 residues. Germline CDR1 GTSNPN, CDR2 SVGIG (reference sequence). V shed 5 bases and J shed 10 bases, with 18 bases lying between them. CDR3 nucleotide sequence: TGTGCCTGGGGGGGCGCTGAAGTGGGCGAGCAGTTCTTC. Translation: CAWGGAEVGEQFF.

This clonotype occurred many times. Here the CDR3 reads CASSEAGKNIQYF. The CDR3 region has the DNA TGTGCCAGCAGTGAAGCAGGCAAAAACATTCAGTACTTC. This chain links TRBV2 with TRBJ2-4; D is unresolved. The CDR3 is 13 residues long. Germline assignment: CDR1 SNHLY and CDR2 FYNNEI. V was pared by 0 bases and J by 3 bases, with 3 bases between.

A word on this clonotype: A much larger clone lies a single base off, so this may be a read error. Without the conserved terminal phenylalanine or tryptophan, this CDR3 likely stems from a read error. The chain has TRBV7-9 and TRBJ2-5; 13 bases agree with TRBD2. The CDR3 runs to 15 residues. V was clipped by 5 bases and J by 5 bases; unmatched bases: 5. CDR1 SEHNR and CDR2 FQNEAQ come from the germline V gene (reference sequence). Here the CDR3 reads CASSPGLAGRETQYL. CDR3 in DNA: TGTGCCAGCAGCCCGGGACTAGCGGGAAGGGAGACCCAGTACCTC.